The 7 T cell receptor beta chains in this list originate from one sample, sequenced in a study of blood T cell repertoires in COVID-19 (dated by TCRdb to about 2020). Library method: the immunoSEQ multiplex PCR assay. The source is immuneACCESS, and TCRdb retained only in-frame sequences with V and J called. Part of the clones is not carried over; for the studies checked, unresolved V genes explain less than half of this, and the remainder is unexplained. The sample has under 250,000 clones on record, approximately 89% of them singletons. The ten largest clones add up to around 3.1% of the sample. Sequenced sample: PBMCs or T cells enriched from blood (not recorded which). These TCRs come from a woman in her thirties or forties who had been exposed to COVID-19.

This clone is a singleton in its sample. V is TRBV18 and J is TRBJ1-5; 7 bases fit TRBD1. With V trimmed by 2 bases and J by 1 base, 5 bases remained unmatched. The CDR3 covers 16 residues. CDR1 KGHSH and CDR2 LQKENI come from the germline V gene. CDR3 in DNA: TGTGCCAGCTCACCATCGGGACAGTTGAGCAATCAGCCCCAGCATTTT. This sequence encodes CASSPSGQLSNQPQHF. The full variable domain, completed using reference TRBV18 and TRBJ1-5, is NAGVMQNPRHLVRRRGQEARLRCSPMKGHSHVYWYRQLPEEGLKFMVYLQKENIIDESGMPKERFSAEFPKEGPSILRIQQVVRGDSAAYFCASSPSGQLSNQPQHFGDGTRLSIL.

The chain couples TRBV6-2 or TRBV6-3 to TRBJ1-2; the D is unclear. The germline V gene encodes CDR1 MNHEY and CDR2 SVGEGT. Trimming cost V 4 bases and J 1 base, with 10 bases left between them. There are 14 residues in the CDR3. In DNA, the CDR3 is TGTGCCAGCAGTTTTCGAGAATATAACTATGGCTACACCTTC. Its translation is CASSFREYNYGYTF.

The rearrangement joins TRBV11-3 to TRBJ2-2; 8 nucleotides agree with TRBD1. Germline CDR1 and CDR2: SGHNT and YENEEA. J gave up 6 bases and V 5 bases, and 5 bases lay outside the gene matches. The CDR3 is made up of 14 amino acids. CDR3 in amino acids: CASSLGQGPGELFF. The DNA for the CDR3 is TGTGCCAGCAGCCTAGGACAGGGCCCCGGGGAGCTGTTTTTT.

The chain carries TRBV6-9 and TRBJ2-2; 8 bases fit TRBD2. The CDR3 has 15 amino acids. Germline CDR1 MNHGY, CDR2 SVAAGI. J gave up 6 bases and V 4 bases, and 7 bases lay outside the gene matches. The CDR3 nucleotides are TGTGCCAGCAGTTCCTCCGCTAGCGGGCCCGGGGAGCTGTTTTTT. Protein product: CASSSSASGPGELFF.

This clone appeared a single time. V is TRBV28 and J is TRBJ2-3; 9 nucleotides line up with TRBD1. CDR1 MDHEN and CDR2 SYDVKM come from the germline V gene. V was pared by 5 bases and J by 4 bases, with 4 bases of the junction left unmatched. This CDR3 has 14 residues. This CDR3 reads CASSGQGWADTQYF. CDR3 nucleotides: TGTGCCAGCAGTGGACAGGGGTGGGCAGATACGCAGTATTTT. Filled out from reference TRBV28 and TRBJ2-3, the complete variable domain reads DVKVTQSSRYLVKRTGEKVFLECVQDMDHENMFWYRQDPGLGLRLIYFSYDVKMKEKGDIPEGYSVSREKKERFSLILESASTNQTSMYLCASSGQGWADTQYFGPGTRLTVL.

The V gene is TRBV5-1, the J gene TRBJ2-7; TRBD1 matches at 7 bases. The CDR3 has 15 residues. Losses at the gene ends were 4 bases for V and 0 bases for J; bases not matched to a gene: 7. CDR1 is SGHRS, CDR2 YFSETQ, per germline. The CDR3 region is CASSKGTADSYEQYF. CDR3 sequence (DNA): TGCGCCAGCAGCAAAGGGACAGCTGACTCCTACGAGCAGTACTTC.

J is TRBJ1-4 and V is TRBV7-8; 9 positions agree with TRBD1. Germline-derived CDR1 and CDR2 are SGHVS and FQNEAQ. V lost 5 bases to trimming and J lost 8 bases; unmatched junction nucleotides: 12. The CDR3 consists of 16 residues. CDR3 sequence: CASSLDRGQRTEKLFF. The CDR3 DNA sequence: TGTGCCAGCAGCCTGGACAGGGGCCAACGAACCGAAAAACTGTTTTTT.